This T cell receptor beta chain is from a study of tumor-infiltrating lymphocytes in localized non-small cell lung cancer. Study summary: From each patient, both tumor and uninvolved lung, non-adjacent to tumor, were sampled. Points from the study as a whole: Tumors had more T cell infiltration than uninvolved lung, per TCRbeta sequencing and CD3 counts. IM1 and IM2 tumors showed no difference in T-cell fraction. Available tissue quantity limited TCR sequencing to a patient subset.

Germline V gene lookup returns CDR1 SGHTA and CDR2 FQGNSA. The CDR3 totals 14 residues. The V and J ends lost 5 bases and 4 bases respectively, with 9 bases between them. Concerning this clone itself: Antigen unknown.

Libraries were prepared by immunoSEQ multiplex PCR; TCRdb keeps only in-frame clonotypes and omits some of them. This repertoire shows some 15,000 clones, 65% to 90% found once; its top ten account for around 21%. This chain uses TRBV7-2 with TRBJ1-6; unclear D gene. The sequence was obtained from a human donor with non-small cell lung cancer. Sequencing used lung tumor tissue. This CDR3 is CASSPRDYNSPLHF. CDR3 DNA sequence: TGTGCCAGCAGCCCCCGGGATTATAATTCACCCCTCCACTTT.